What follows are 22 T cell receptor beta chains derived from one specimen sequenced in a study of T-cell reconstitution after alpha-beta-depleted transplantation in children. Unique molecular identifiers tagged the TCRbeta library. From the PCR reads, TCRdb called clonotypes with MiXCR, one entry per CDR3 protein. The data hold roughly 300,000 distinct CDR3 sequences, with almost 10% observed a single time. The sequenced sample was PBMCs from the stem cell graft donor, obtained from the stem cell graft. These receptors came from a human donor who donated a stem cell graft to a child with SCID.

Ten or more counts support this clonotype. V usage is TRBV5-1 and J usage is TRBJ2-7; D may be TRBD1 (5 bases). Per the germline V gene, CDR1 is SGHRS and CDR2 is YFSETQ. The CDR3 is 15 amino acids. V gave up 4 bases and J gave up 3 bases, with 17 bases separating them. The CDR3 here is CASSPPRVDIYEQYF. The CDR3, as DNA: TGCGCCAGCAGCCCTCCCAGGGTGGATATCTACGAGCAGTACTTC.

This chain connects TRBV12-3 or TRBV12-4 to TRBJ2-6; D unclear. The germline V and J ends were trimmed by 5 bases and 2 bases, with 16 bases remaining between them. The CDR3 has 17 amino acids. The CDR3, as DNA: TGTGCCAGCAGTCCCCCGGAAGGATCGACTGGGGCCAACGTCCTGACTTTC. This translates into CASSPPEGSTGANVLTF.

The sample holds a few counts of this clonotype. The chain uses TRBV29-1 and TRBJ2-3, with 8 bases identical to TRBD2. Germline loops: CDR1 SQVTM, CDR2 ANQGSEA. This CDR3 has 14 residues. Trimming at V came to 7 bases and at J to 6 bases, leaving 12 bases not matched to a gene. CDR3 loop: CSARGGTRQDTQYF. The CDR3 nucleotides read TGCAGCGCCCGGGGGGGGACACGCCAGGATACGCAGTATTTT.

This clonotype appeared many times. The chain has TRBV29-1 and TRBJ1-1, with 9 bases that match TRBD1. Germline V gene lookup returns CDR1 SQVTM and CDR2 ANQGSEA. V was pared by 7 bases and J by 7 bases, with 10 bases of the junction left unmatched. The CDR3 is made up of 13 amino acids. CDR3 DNA sequence: TGCAGCGCCGGACTGACAGGGGGGATTGAAGCTTTCTTT. This encodes CSAGLTGGIEAFF.

The chain joins TRBV7-9 to TRBJ2-7; 9 positions match TRBD1. With V trimmed by 4 bases and J by 6 bases, 10 bases remained unmatched. The CDR3 is 15 amino acids. Looked up from germline, CDR1 is SEHNR and CDR2 is FQNEAQ (reference sequence). In DNA form, the CDR3 reads TGTGCCAGCAGCTCTCGGGACAGGGAGGTCATCGAGCAGTACTTC. This sequence encodes CASSSRDREVIEQYF. The entire variable domain, with the rest obtained from reference TRBV7-9 and TRBJ2-7, is as follows: DTGVSQNPRHKITKRGQNVTFRCDPISEHNRLYWYRQTLGQGPEFLTYFQNEAQLEKSRLLSDRFSAERPKGSFSTLEIQRTEQGDSAMYLCASSSRDREVIEQYFGPGTRLTVT.

This clonotype came up a few times. The chain is built from TRBV6-1 and TRBJ1-6, with D uncertain. This CDR3 region has 14 residues. The germline V gene encodes CDR1 MNHNS and CDR2 SASEGT. Trimming shortened V by 3 bases and J by 6 bases, and 9 bases separated the two germline ends. The CDR3 loop is CASSEKQLNSPLHF. For the CDR3, the DNA is TGTGCCAGCAGTGAGAAACAGCTTAATTCACCCCTCCACTTT.

The chain is built from TRBV15 and TRBJ1-3; D is perhaps TRBD1 (6 bases). The CDR3 spans 14 residues. With 0 bases removed from V and 5 bases from J, the gap between germline ends came to 8 bases. CDR1 is LNHNV, CDR2 YYDKDF, per germline (reference sequence). The CDR3 is CATSREGGRNTIYF. The CDR3 nucleotides are TGTGCCACCAGCAGAGAAGGGGGTAGAAACACCATATATTTT.

Only a few counts were recorded for this clonotype. This chain uses TRBV12-3 or TRBV12-4 with TRBJ1-1; D might be TRBD1 (5 bases). V was pared by 6 bases and J by 1 base, with 9 bases between. The CDR3 sequence is 13 residues long. CDR3 amino acids: CASRLGGNTEAFF. CDR3 bases: TGTGCCAGCAGACTGGGGGGGAACACTGAAGCTTTCTTT.

This clonotype turned up a few times. The genes are TRBV5-5 and TRBJ1-1; D is perhaps TRBD1 (5 bases). Trimming stripped 2 bases from V and 5 bases from J, with 13 bases between. CDR3 size: 14 residues. CDR1 SGHKS and CDR2 YYEKEE come from the germline V gene (reference sequence). CDR3 residues: CASSLEQWGTEAFF. DNA for the CDR3: TGTGCCAGCAGCTTAGAACAGTGGGGGACTGAAGCTTTCTTT.

Only a few counts were recorded for this clonotype. The V gene is TRBV12-3 or TRBV12-4, the J gene TRBJ2-5; D remains unclear. The CDR3 has 15 residues. Trimming took 1 base from V and 4 from J, leaving 13 bases between them. CDR3 amino acids: CASSLGARRLETQYF. CDR3 DNA sequence: TGTGCCAGCAGTTTAGGGGCCCGCAGATTAGAGACCCAGTACTTC.

This clonotype came up many times. This sequence joins TRBV6-5 and TRBJ1-6; D is unresolved. Trimming left V 6 bases short and J 8 bases short, with 14 bases between. Germline assignment: CDR1 MNHEY and CDR2 SVGAGI. The CDR3 loop spans 14 amino acids. The CDR3 region has the DNA TGTGCCAGCAGCCCTGGAGAGACCTATTCACCCCTCCACTTT. This sequence encodes CASSPGETYSPLHF.

This clonotype was seen a few times. The rearrangement links TRBV11-2 to TRBJ2-1; D perhaps matches TRBD2 (6 bases). CDR1 SGHAT and CDR2 FQNNGV come from the germline V gene. The CDR3 is made up of 15 amino acids. The V end lost 6 bases, the J end lost 4 bases, and 16 bases lay between the germline ends. CDR3 DNA: TGTGCCAGCAGTGTAGCCGGGGGAGAGTACAATGAGCAGTTCTTC. Its protein product is CASSVAGGEYNEQFF.

CDR3 loop: CASSQEPGEETDTQYF. In DNA form, the CDR3 reads TGTGCCAGCAGCCAAGAGCCAGGGGAAGAGACAGATACGCAGTATTTT. V gene TRBV4-2 combines with J gene TRBJ2-3; TRBD1 is a possible D gene (6 bases). CDR1 LGHNA and CDR2 YNFKEQ come from the germline V gene. Trimming cost V 0 bases and J 3 bases, with 13 bases left between them. The CDR3 contains 16 residues.

The sample holds many counts of this clonotype. No conserved phenylalanine or tryptophan ends this CDR3, so it is likely a read error. This chain's CDR3 is CASSLLLGADTQYL. Here the CDR3 DNA reads TGCGCCAGCAGCTTGCTTCTGGGGGCAGATACGCAGTATCTT. The chain links TRBV5-1 to TRBJ2-3; tentatively, D is TRBD1 or TRBD2 (5 bases each). The CDR3 consists of 14 residues. Trimming removed 1 base at V and 4 bases at J, with 10 bases between. Germline V gene sequence: CDR1 SGHRS, CDR2 YFSETQ.

This clonotype was seen a handful of times. The rearrangement joins TRBV6-5 to TRBJ1-6; D remains ambiguous. CDR3 length: 14 amino acids. Per germline, CDR1 MNHEY and CDR2 SVGAGI. The germline V and J ends were trimmed by 0 bases and 7 bases, with 7 bases remaining between them. Here the CDR3 reads CASSYSTGNSPLHF. CDR3 DNA sequence: TGTGCCAGCAGTTACTCGACCGGGAATTCACCCCTCCACTTT.

This clonotype was seen ten or more times. The CDR3 DNA reads as TGTGCCACCAGCAAAGGTAAAGACCCGAACACTGAAGCTTTCTTT. Protein product: CATSKGKDPNTEAFF. The V call is TRBV15, the J call TRBJ1-1; the D is unclear. Germline CDR1 reads LNHNV; CDR2 reads YYDKDF (reference sequence). This CDR3 comprises 15 residues. V lost 4 bases and J 1 base, leaving 13 bases between the germline ends.

With respect to this clonotype: This clone may be a read error of a much larger clone one base away. The chain carries TRBV9 and TRBJ2-1; TRBD2 matches 9 bases. V dropped 4 bases and J dropped 3; count of bases not matched to a gene: 14. Germline CDR1 and CDR2: SGDLS and YYNGEE. CDR3 length: 18 amino acids. The CDR3 loop reads CASSKGTSTPSGYNEQFF. In DNA form, the CDR3 reads TGTGCCAGCAGCAAGGGGACTAGCACCCCGTCAGGCTACAATGAGCAGTTCTTC.

Only a few counts were recorded for this clonotype. The gene calls are TRBV5-6 and TRBJ2-1, with TRBD1 identical over 8 bases. Germline CDR1 is SGHDT and CDR2 is YYEEEE. This CDR3 has 16 amino acids. Unmatched junction bases numbered 10, after V lost 4 bases and J lost 4 bases. This CDR3 reads CASSGGQGYQYNEQFF. CDR3 coding DNA: TGTGCCAGCAGCGGAGGACAGGGCTACCAGTACAATGAGCAGTTCTTC.

The J gene is TRBJ2-1, the V gene TRBV15; D ambiguous. Trimming removed 0 bases at V and 10 bases at J, with 13 bases between. Germline assignment: CDR1 LNHNV and CDR2 YYDKDF (reference sequence). CDR3 length equals 14 residues. CDR3 nucleotide sequence: TGTGCCACCAGCAGAGATCAGGCCGGTACGGAGCAGTTCTTC. Its translation is CATSRDQAGTEQFF.

This clonotype turned up a few times. The V and J genes are TRBV5-1 and TRBJ1-6; no clear D gene. Trimming left V 4 bases short and J 7 bases short, with 12 bases between. This CDR3 has 14 amino acids. Germline lookup yields CDR1 SGHRS and CDR2 YFSETQ. The chain's CDR3 is CASSPRGENSPLHF. Written as DNA, the CDR3 is TGCGCCAGCAGCCCCCGGGGAGAAAATTCACCCCTCCACTTT.

The V and J genes are TRBV6-1 and TRBJ1-5, with 8 bases matching TRBD1. Germline V gene lookup returns CDR1 MNHNS and CDR2 SASEGT. The V segment lost 4 bases and the J segment 7 bases; nucleotides outside the gene matches: 6. The CDR3 sequence is 14 residues long. As DNA, the CDR3 is TGTGCCAGCAGTGTCAGGGGGCGGGGGCAGCCCCAGCATTTT. Amino acid sequence: CASSVRGRGQPQHF.

In its sample, this clonotype was seen a few times. The chain employs TRBV2 and TRBJ2-5, with D unclear. Trimming shortened V by 4 bases and J by 9 bases, and 15 bases separated the two germline ends. Per the germline V gene, CDR1 is SNHLY and CDR2 is FYNNEI. This CDR3 has 13 residues. CDR3 sequence reads: CASSVWQAEAQYF. The CDR3 bases are TGTGCCAGCAGTGTATGGCAGGCCGAAGCCCAGTACTTC.